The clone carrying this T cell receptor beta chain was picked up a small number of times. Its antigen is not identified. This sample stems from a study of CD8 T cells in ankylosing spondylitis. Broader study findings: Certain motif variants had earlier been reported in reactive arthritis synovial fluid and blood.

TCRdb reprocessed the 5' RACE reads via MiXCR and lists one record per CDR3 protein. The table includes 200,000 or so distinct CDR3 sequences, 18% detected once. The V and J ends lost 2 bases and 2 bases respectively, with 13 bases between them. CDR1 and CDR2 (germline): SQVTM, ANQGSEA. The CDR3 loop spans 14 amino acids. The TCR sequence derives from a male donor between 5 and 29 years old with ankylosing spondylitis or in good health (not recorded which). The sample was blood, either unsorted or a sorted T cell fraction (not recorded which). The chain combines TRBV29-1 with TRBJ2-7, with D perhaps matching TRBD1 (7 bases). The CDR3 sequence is CSVELRDRAYEQYF. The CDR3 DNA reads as TGCAGCGTTGAATTGCGGGACAGAGCCTACGAGCAGTACTTC.